A single TCR beta chain is shown here with its context. This sample is drawn from a study of shared clonotypes between healthy human individuals. Clones were sequenced by immunoSEQ multiplex PCR, and TCRdb holds only the in-frame ones, with some missing. The sample lists some 2.3 million clones; 93% were seen once. Source material: naive CD4+ T cells from PBMCs. The subset: CD45RA+ positively selected. The sequence was obtained from a man aged 18 to 30 in good health. Some clones in this sample may be carry-over from other donors' samples.

CDR3 sequence: CASSLNRGGTQYF. In DNA form, the CDR3 reads TGTGCCAGCAGTCTGAACCGCGGGGGTACGCAGTATTTT. V gene TRBV27 combines with J gene TRBJ2-3, with 7 bases matching TRBD2. The CDR3 totals 13 residues. V shed 5 bases and J 8 bases; nucleotides not matched to a gene: 7. Germline V CDR1 and CDR2: MNHEY, SMNVEV (reference sequence).